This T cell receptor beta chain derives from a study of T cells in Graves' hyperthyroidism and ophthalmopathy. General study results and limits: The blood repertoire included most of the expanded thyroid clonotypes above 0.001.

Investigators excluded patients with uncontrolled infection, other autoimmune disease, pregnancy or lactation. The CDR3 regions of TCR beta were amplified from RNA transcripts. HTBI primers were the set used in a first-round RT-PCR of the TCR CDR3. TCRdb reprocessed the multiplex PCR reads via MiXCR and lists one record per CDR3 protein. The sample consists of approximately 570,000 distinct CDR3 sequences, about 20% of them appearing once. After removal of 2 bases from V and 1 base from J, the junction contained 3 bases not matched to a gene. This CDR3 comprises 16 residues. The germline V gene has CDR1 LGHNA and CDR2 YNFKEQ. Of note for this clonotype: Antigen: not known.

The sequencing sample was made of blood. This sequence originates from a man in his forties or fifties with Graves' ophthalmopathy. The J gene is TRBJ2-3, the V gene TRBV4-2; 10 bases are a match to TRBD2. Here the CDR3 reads CASSQTGTSGTDTQYF. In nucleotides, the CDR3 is TGTGCCAGCAGCCAAACCGGGACTAGCGGCACAGATACGCAGTATTTT.